This T cell receptor (beta chain) is drawn from a study of OX40 agonist ivuxolimab in advanced cancers. In the study overall: One hepatocellular carcinoma and a couple of cutaneous melanoma patients partially responded. Study-level results: Antigens targeted by the expanded peripheral T cells were not determined. Normalized T-cell clonal expansion was also low in a subset of nonresponders.

Worth noting for this clone: The antigen remains unidentified.

Sequencing was performed with immunoSEQ multiplex PCR; in TCRdb, only in-frame clones are kept and a portion is missing. This sample yields some 76,000 clones, of which about 87% are seen a single time; about 7% belongs to the top ten. The source of this sequence is an adult with an advanced solid tumor such as melanoma, head and neck, liver or kidney cancer. The specimen comprised CD4+ or CD8+ T cells sorted from blood, sampled in a trial of the OX40 agonist ivuxolimab.

Here the CDR3 reads CASSVVSAGGVFEQFF. As DNA, the CDR3 is TGTGCCAGCAGCGTAGTTTCGGCGGGAGGTGTTTTTGAGCAGTTCTTC. The genes are TRBV9 and TRBJ2-1, with 8 nucleotides matching TRBD2. V shed 0 bases and J 9 bases; nucleotides not matched to a gene: 11. The CDR3 runs to 16 residues. CDR1 is SGDLS, CDR2 YYNGEE, per germline.